This T cell receptor (beta chain) is drawn from a study of cytomegalovirus exposure and HLA in healthy donors. General study findings and limits: Across donors, sequencing depth was assumed by presence/absence analyses to be roughly uniform.

Notes on this clone: The antigen is not known. Compared with germline, one end of the junction differs, possibly owing to a read error.

CDR1 SNHLY and CDR2 FYNNEI come from the germline V gene. The CDR3 consists of 12 residues. PCR was performed using 60 Vbeta and 13 Jbeta primers. TCRdb's copy holds only in-frame clones and misses some; the assay was immunoSEQ multiplex PCR. The table records 110,000 or so clones, around 80% of them present only once. The chain has TRBV2 and TRBJ1-2; no definite D call. This receptor was taken from a man aged 25-45 years in good health and CMV-seropositive. The material sequenced was PBMCs. The CDR3 spells CASSGQESGCTF. CDR3 in DNA: TGTGCCAGCAGTGGACAAGAGAGCGGCTGCACCTTC.